The 25 T cell receptor delta chains below come from one sample, sequenced in a study of γδ T cells in repeated Plasmodium falciparum infection. TCRdb re-called the multiplex PCR reads via CATT. The sample includes 45,000 to 50,000 delta-chain clones, approximately 1.5% of them seen just once. Vgamma9/Vdelta2+ and Vdelta2-negative gammadelta T cells were flow-sorted from PBMC for bulk sequencing. The sample was gamma-delta T cells from blood. The receptor source for this set is a pool of human donors (malaria-infected and uninfected, not separated).

This clone was seen repeatedly, ten times or more. TCRdb attributes to this sequence the protein of a much larger clone, which differs from the DNA translation at residue 14; a read error is likely, and the protein displayed is translated from the DNA. V usage is TRDV1 and J usage is TRDJ1, with TRDD3 matching over 8 bases. TCRdb supplies no J gene; here it was assigned by aligning the nucleotide sequence to germline. Germline V gene data show CDR1 as TSWWSYY and CDR2 as QGS. V trimming: 2 bases; J trimming: 6 bases; junction bases outside the gene matches: 20. This CDR3 has 19 amino acids. CDR3 nucleotide sequence: TGTGCTCTTGGGGAAAGAATTACCTACATTGGGGGATCTACTAATAAACTCATCTTT. This codes for CALGERITYIGGSTNKLIF.

This clone has just a few counts. TCRdb pairs this DNA with a much larger clone's protein that differs at residue 14, likely a read error; the protein shown was translated from the DNA. V and J are TRDV3 and TRDJ1; no reliable D call. The V gene's germline CDR1 is TVYSNPD and CDR2 GDNSRS (reference sequence). The CDR3 loop spans 17 amino acids. In DNA form, the CDR3 reads TGTGCCTTTAAAGGACTGTGGAGGGGTGGGTACACCGATAGACTCATCTTT. Encoded protein: CAFKGLWRGGYTDRLIF.

This clone was seen more than once but under ten times. The chain couples TRDV1 to TRDJ1, with TRDD3 identical over 8 bases. Since TCRdb gives no J gene, matching the DNA to germline was used here to assign it. The CDR3 sequence is 22 residues long. CDR1 and CDR2 from the germline V gene are TSWWSYY and QGS. V shed 2 bases and J 1 base; nucleotides not matched to a gene: 24. The CDR3 loop is CALGECIYREITGGTTTDKLIF. The CDR3 bases are TGTGCTCTTGGGGAATGCATCTATCGGGAGATTACTGGGGGGACGACCACCGATAAACTCATCTTT.

As regards this clone: The TCRdb protein, from a much larger clone, departs from this DNA's translation at residue 13, likely by read error; the protein shown derives from the DNA. The chain recombines TRDV1 with TRDJ1, with 9 bases fitting TRDD3. The CDR3 extends over 23 amino acids. CDR1 TSWWSYY and CDR2 QGS come from the germline V gene. After removal of 6 bases from V and 4 bases from J, the junction contained 33 bases not matched to a gene. CDR3: CALGPLPSRKAYGLGIRVDKLIF. Here the CDR3 DNA reads TGTGCTCTTGGCCCATTACCCAGCCGCAAAGCCTACGGGCTGGGGATACGCGTCGATAAACTCATCTTT.

Notes on this clone: Since a far larger clone is one base different, this is likely a read error. No J gene was assigned, while the V gene was called as TRDV1; the D call of TRDD3 is as the table states it, not checked on the DNA. Germline V gives CDR1 TSWWSYY, CDR2 QGS. There are 20 residues in the CDR3. The CDR3 nucleotides are TGTGCTCTTGGGGGGTCCACTATACTGGGGGATACACAGTACACCGATAAGCTCATCTTT. It encodes CALGGSTILGDTQYTDKLIF.

Comment on this clone: The translation of this DNA and the TCRdb protein of a much larger clone differ at residue 8, probably owing to a read error; the protein shown here is translated from the DNA. This rearrangement joins TRDV2 to TRDJ1; 12 bases map to TRDD3. Since TCRdb gives no J gene, matching the DNA to germline was used here to assign it. Looked up from germline, CDR1 is GEAIGNYY and CDR2 is EKD. The CDR3 is made up of 17 amino acids. V trimming: 7 bases; J trimming: 3 bases; junction bases outside the gene matches: 14. CDR3 region: CACGLGDTFGSADKLIF. DNA for the CDR3: TGTGCCTGCGGACTGGGGGATACTTTTGGGTCCGCCGATAAACTCATCTTT.

As regards this clone: TCRdb's listed protein matches a much larger clone and diverges from this DNA's translation at residue 11, likely through a read error; the protein shown comes from the DNA. Here the CDR3 DNA reads TGTGCCTGGCTATTTCTTTGCTCTCGGACTAGGGGATACGGAGTATGCACCGATAAACTCATCTTT. Its protein is CAWLFLCSRTRGYGVCTDKLIF. V and J are TRDV2 and TRDJ1, with 9 bases that match TRDD3. Matching the DNA to germline supplied the J gene, which TCRdb does not give. V was clipped by 7 bases and J by 1 base; unmatched bases: 30. Germline CDR1 reads GEAIGNYY; CDR2 reads EKD. The CDR3 is 22 amino acids.

In the case of this clone: The TCRdb record carries a much larger clone's protein, which differs from this DNA's translation at residue 14; a read error is the likely cause, and the protein listed here is the DNA translation. The chain employs TRDV1 and TRDJ1; D possibly uses TRDD2 or TRDD3 (8 bases each). Matching the DNA to germline supplied the J gene, which TCRdb does not give. The germline CDR1 and CDR2 sequences are TSWWSYY and QGS. The CDR3 runs 21 residues. V gave up 3 bases and J gave up 0 bases, with 29 bases separating them. The CDR3 region has the DNA TGTGCTCTTGGGGAGGTCTTCCTACGATTCTGGGGGAAACCGTACACCGATAAACTCATCTTT. Amino acids: CALGEVFLRFWGKPYTDKLIF.

This clone occurred many times. This probably arose from a read error, given a far larger clone one base away. The rearrangement joins TRDV2 to TRDJ1; 8 bases map to TRDD3. The CDR3 runs 14 residues. J gave up 0 bases and V 1 base, and 0 bases lay outside the gene matches. In germline, CDR1 is GEAIGNYY, CDR2 EKD. The CDR3: CACDTGGYTDKLIF. DNA for the CDR3: TGTGCCTGTGACACTGGGGGATACACCGATAAACTCATCTTT.

For this clone: TCRdb records a much larger clone's protein for this DNA, with a difference at residue 19 that likely arises from a read error; the protein given is the translation of the DNA. The chain joins TRAV38-2/DV8 to TRDJ1; a possible D gene is TRDD2 (6 bases). The J gene comes from matching the DNA to germline here; TCRdb lacks it. This CDR3 is 22 amino acids long. Germline V gene data show CDR1 as TSESDYY and CDR2 as QEAYKQQN. CDR3 protein: CAYRSVLPRCWLGTSYTDELIF. The CDR3 DNA reads as TGTGCTTATAGGAGCGTACTTCCTCGGTGTTGGTTGGGGACCTCGTACACCGATGAACTCATCTTT.

There are a few counts of this clone. TCRdb assigns this DNA the protein of a much larger clone, which departs from its translation at residue 5; this likely reflects a read error, and the protein shown comes from translating the DNA. The V and J genes are TRDV2 and TRDJ1, with TRDD3 matching over 13 bases. With V trimmed by 3 bases and J by 2 bases, 8 bases remained unmatched. Germline V gives CDR1 GEAIGNYY, CDR2 EKD. The CDR3 is 17 amino acids. The CDR3 here is CACDDILGDTWTDKLIF. DNA of the CDR3: TGTGCCTGTGACGACATACTGGGGGATACGTGGACCGATAAACTCATCTTT.

This clone showed up many times. A far larger clone is just one base off, so this is likely a read error. Distinct nucleotide sequences in the sample also encode this CDR3. The J gene is TRDJ1, the V gene TRDV2; 7 bases are a match to TRDD3. The J gene is not listed in TCRdb, so it was assigned here from a DNA match to germline. Germline assignment: CDR1 GEAIGNYY and CDR2 EKD. J lost 0 bases, V lost 0 bases, and 15 bases had no gene match. The CDR3 has 19 amino acids. In DNA, the CDR3 is TGTGCCTGTGACACCGTTATCCAGCTGGGGGTTCGGCACACCGATAAACTCATCTTT. This sequence encodes CACDTVIQLGVRHTDKLIF.

With respect to this clone: Given a much more abundant clone one base away, this may be a read error. The same CDR3 is also encoded by other DNA sequences in this sample. For the V gene the call is TRDV1; the J gene has no call; TRDD3 is the table's D call and was not checked against the DNA. The V gene's germline CDR1 is TSWWSYY and CDR2 QGS. The CDR3 is made up of 19 amino acids. For the CDR3, the DNA is TGTGCTCTCCAACTAAACCTGGGGGTCACTTCTAGGTACACCTATAAACTCATCTTC. This translates into CALQLNLGVTSRYTYKLIF.

In its sample, this clone was seen a few times. A far more abundant clone sits one base away, making this likely a read error. This same CDR3 is encoded by further DNA sequences in the sample. The chain uses TRDV3 and TRDJ1; TRDD2 aligns across 8 bases. This CDR3 region has 21 residues. The junction had 27 bases not matched to a gene; V was cut back by 3 bases and J by 0 bases. The V gene's germline CDR1 is TVYSNPD and CDR2 GDNSRS (reference sequence). The CDR3 nucleotides read TGTGCCTTCCCTTCCTATCCTCCTTGGGGGCCCTCCTTGAGGTACACCGATAAACTCATCTTT. Protein sequence: CAFPSYPPWGPSLRYTDKLIF.

Ten or more counts support this clone. V is TRDV2 and J is TRDJ1, with TRDD3 matching over 11 bases. The J segment lost 5 bases and the V segment lost 2 bases, leaving 15 bases of the junction unmatched. This CDR3 is 18 amino acids long. Per germline, CDR1 GEAIGNYY and CDR2 EKD. CDR3 in amino acids: CACDKIPTLLGDTDKLIF. As DNA, the CDR3 is TGTGCCTGTGACAAAATTCCTACGTTGCTGGGGGATACAGATAAACTCATCTTT.

There are many counts of this clone. For this DNA, TCRdb reports the protein of a much larger clone, which diverges at residue 10, most likely from a read error; the protein presented here is translated directly from the DNA. The rearrangement links TRDV1 to TRDJ1, with D perhaps matching TRDD3 (5 bases). The germline CDR1 and CDR2 sequences are TSWWSYY and QGS. CDR3 length: 17 residues. V was pared by 1 base and J by 1 base, with 16 bases between. The CDR3 coding sequence is TGTGCTCTTGGGGAACCCCTGGAGGGGGTTTCCACCGATAAACTCATCTTT. Its translation: CALGEPLEGVSTDKLIF.

This clone was seen a handful of times. For this DNA, TCRdb reports the protein of a much larger clone, which diverges at residue 15, most likely from a read error; the protein presented here is translated directly from the DNA. The V gene is listed as TRDV1; no J gene was called; TRDD3, the table's D call, was not compared with the DNA. The length of the CDR3 is 16 residues. Looked up from germline, CDR1 is TSWWSYY and CDR2 is QGS. CDR3: CALERLLGDTGDKLTF. The CDR3 DNA follows: TGTGCTCTTGAGAGGCTGCTGGGGGATACTGGCGATAAACTCACCTTT.

This clone appeared a few times. A far larger clone differs by one base, so this is likely a read error. In the same sample, other DNA sequences code for this CDR3. The chain employs TRDV1 and TRDJ1; the D gene is possibly TRDD3 (8 bases). In germline, CDR1 is TSWWSYY, CDR2 QGS. The CDR3 is 24 amino acids. Trimming took 3 bases from V and 5 from J, leaving 43 bases between them. The CDR3: CALGDRKAFLSSYWGSRGTDKLIF. Here the CDR3 DNA reads TGTGCTCTTGGGGATCGCAAGGCCTTCCTTTCCTCGTACTGGGGGTCCCGAGGAACTGATAAACTCATCTTT.

This clone has only a few counts. A read error likely explains why the TCRdb protein, taken from a much larger clone, differs from this DNA's translation at residue 9; the protein shown is translated from the DNA. V gene TRDV1 combines with J gene TRDJ1; D gene uncertain. Assignment of the J gene here rests on matching the DNA to germline, because TCRdb gives none. CDR3 length: 17 amino acids. Germline CDR1 TSWWSYY, CDR2 QGS. The ends were cut back, 5 bases at V and 0 bases at J, with 19 bases in the middle. The CDR3, as DNA: TGTGCTCTTGGGACTTCTACAAACCGGGAGAACACCGATAAACTCATCTTT. Amino acid sequence: CALGTSTNRENTDKLIF.

This clone appeared many times. Compared with germline, one end of the junction differs, possibly owing to a read error. This chain connects TRDV1 to TRDJ1, with 13 bases that match TRDD3. TCRdb records no J gene; here it was assigned by comparing the DNA to germline. The CDR3 has 26 amino acids. Germline loops: CDR1 TSWWSYY, CDR2 QGS. The DNA for the CDR3 is TGTGCTATTGGGGAAGGGTCAACCCTCCTTTCCTCTCGTACTGGGGGATACGGCTGGGGACCCGATAAACTCATCTTT. It encodes CAIGEGSTLLSSRTGGYGWGPDKLIF.

Notes on this clone: A read error is the likely source, as a far larger clone sits one nucleotide away. The same CDR3 can be traced to other DNA sequences in this sample. The rearrangement uses TRDV1 and TRDJ1, with D tentatively TRDD2 (5 bases). No J segment appears in TCRdb, so it was assigned here by matching the sequence to germline. The V and J ends lost 4 bases and 6 bases respectively, with 21 bases between them. Germline loops: CDR1 TSWWSYY, CDR2 QGS. This CDR3 has 16 residues. The CDR3: CALGGPGGNFPHKLIF. The CDR3 DNA reads TGTGCTCTTGGGGGGCCGGGCGGGAACTTCCCCCATAAACTCATCTTT.

In this sample, this clone turned up a few times. This DNA translates differently at residue 5 from the TCRdb protein, which is that of a much larger clone; a read error is likely, and the protein shown is the DNA's own translation. The rearrangement joins TRDV1 to TRDJ1, with D possibly being TRDD3 (6 bases). No J gene was available from TCRdb, and it was assigned here by a germline match of the DNA. Trimming took off 5 bases at V and 0 bases at J, with 16 bases between the two ends. The CDR3 is made up of 16 amino acids. Germline V gives CDR1 TSWWSYY, CDR2 QGS. Written as DNA, the CDR3 is TGTGCTCTTGGGAGCACACGATGGGGATACACCGATAAACTCATCTTT. It yields the protein CALGSTRWGYTDKLIF.

For this clone: TCRdb shows a much larger clone's protein in place of this DNA's translation, and the two differ at residue 3, likely through a read error; the protein shown is translated from the DNA. The chain employs TRDV3 and TRDJ1, with D possibly being TRDD3 (6 bases). The CDR3 runs 17 residues. V was trimmed by 5 bases and J by 1 base, leaving 26 bases between them. The V gene's germline CDR1 is TVYSNPD and CDR2 GDNSRS (reference sequence). The CDR3 DNA reads TGTGCCCTTTCCACGATATACGATACGGCCCCCACCGATAAACTCATCTTT. This codes for CALSTIYDTAPTDKLIF.

This clone has only a few counts. TCRdb attributes to this sequence the protein of a much larger clone, which differs from the DNA translation at residue 5; a read error is likely, and the protein displayed is translated from the DNA. V and J are TRDV1 and TRDJ1, with TRDD3 matching over 8 bases. Here the J gene came from matching the DNA to germline, since TCRdb omits it. With 4 bases clipped from V and 2 bases from J, the junction kept 39 bases outside the gene matches. The CDR3 spans 26 residues. Looked up from germline, CDR1 is TSWWSYY and CDR2 is QGS. CDR3 loop: CALGGLLGLSTTGVLGVTYLTDKLIF. The CDR3 region has the DNA TGTGCTCTTGGGGGACTTCTTGGCCTTTCTACAACGGGGGTACTGGGGGTCACCTACCTGACCGATAAACTCATCTTT.

A few counts support this clone. TCRdb's entry gives the protein of a much larger clone, which mismatches this DNA's translation at residue 4, likely from a read error; the protein reported here is translated from the DNA. This rearrangement joins TRDV1 to TRDJ2; a weak D match, TRDD3 (6 bases). The J gene, missing from TCRdb, was assigned here through DNA to germline matching. This CDR3 region has 19 residues. Germline V gene sequence: CDR1 TSWWSYY, CDR2 QGS. The CDR3, as DNA: TGTGCTCTTAGGGAACGGGAATGGGGGGGCCCCTCTTTGACAGCACAACTCTTCTTT. Encoded protein: CALREREWGGPSLTAQLFF.